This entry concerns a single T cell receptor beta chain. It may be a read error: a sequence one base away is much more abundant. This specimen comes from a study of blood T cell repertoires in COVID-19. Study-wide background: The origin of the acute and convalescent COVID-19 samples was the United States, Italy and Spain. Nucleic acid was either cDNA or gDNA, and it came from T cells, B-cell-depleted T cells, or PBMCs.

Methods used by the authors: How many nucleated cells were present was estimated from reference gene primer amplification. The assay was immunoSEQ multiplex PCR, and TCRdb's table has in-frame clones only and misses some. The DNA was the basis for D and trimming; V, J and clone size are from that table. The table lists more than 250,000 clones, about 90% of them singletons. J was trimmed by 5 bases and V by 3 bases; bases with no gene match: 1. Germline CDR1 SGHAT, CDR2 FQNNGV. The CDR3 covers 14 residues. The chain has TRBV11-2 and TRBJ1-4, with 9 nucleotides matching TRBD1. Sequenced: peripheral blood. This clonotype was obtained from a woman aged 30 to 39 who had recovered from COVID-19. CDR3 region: CASSFGTGNEKLFF. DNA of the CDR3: TGTGCCAGCAGCTTCGGGACAGGGAATGAAAAACTGTTTTTT.